These T cell receptor beta chains were read from a single sample in a study of a mutant IDH1 vaccine in newly diagnosed glioma. These receptors' targets are unknown. Repertoires were generated with immunoSEQ multiplex PCR, while TCRdb's copy carries only in-frame clones and drops some. This table has tens of thousands of clones, about four fifths appearing once. This material consisted of PBMCs, taken from a glioma patient whose treatment included an IDH1 peptide vaccine. Receptors were obtained from a woman aged 45-65 years with glioma. CDR3s include the opening cysteine and the closing phenylalanine or tryptophan. The order of the fields is D gene, V gene, clone size, J gene, CDR3 DNA, CDR3 protein. A D gene is named only where the DNA matches it firmly. Size is stated for part of the rows, as once, few or many counts, or as a class when the clone is expanded.

>TRBD1|TRBV9|-|TRBJ1-2
TGTGCCAGCAGGGCCGGGACAGGGGATCGAAACTATGGCTACACCTTC
CASRAGTGDRNYGYTF
>TRBD1|TRBV27|-|TRBJ1-2
TGTGCCAGCAGTAACAGGGGGCTGGCTAACTATGGCTACACCTTC
CASSNRGLANYGYTF
>-|TRBV7-3|once|TRBJ1-1
TGTGCCAGCAGCTTAACGCGGGGCTCCCCGGAGGCTTTCTTT
CASSLTRGSPEAFF
>-|TRBV6-5|once|TRBJ2-1
TGTGCCAGCAGTTACTACCCTAGCACCAATGAGCAGTTCTTC
CASSYYPSTNEQFF
>TRBD2|TRBV25-1|-|TRBJ2-3
TGTGCCAGCAGACTAGCGGGGGGCACAGATACGCAGTATTTT
CASRLAGGTDTQYF
>-|TRBV29-1|-|TRBJ1-1
TGCAGCGTCCTCTGGGAGGCGGCTTTCTTT
CSVLWEAAFF
>TRBD1|TRBV30|few|TRBJ1-6
TGTGCCTGGGATGGGACAGAACGTAATTCACCCCTCCACTTT
CAWDGTERNSPLHF
>-|TRBV4-2|few|TRBJ1-1
TGTGCCAGCAGCCAAGATTGGGGGGGCACTGAAGCTTTCTTT
CASSQDWGGTEAFF
>-|TRBV7-9|once|TRBJ2-7
TGTGCCAGCAGGGGTGGGGCAGGTAACGAGCAGTACTTC
CASRGGAGNEQYF
>-|TRBV6-6|-|TRBJ2-1
TGTGCCAGCAGTTACCTCGGCAATGAGCAGTTCTTC
CASSYLGNEQFF
>TRBD1|TRBV28|-|TRBJ1-4
TGTGCCAGCAGGGGGGACAGGGGCTATGAAAAACTGTTTTTT
CASRGDRGYEKLFF
>TRBD2|TRBV11-1|-|TRBJ2-5
TGTGCCAGCAGCTGGCCCGGGGGGACGGAGACCCAGTACTTC
CASSWPGGTETQYF
>TRBD2|TRBV29-1|-|TRBJ2-5
TGCAGCGGCTACGGGGGGGTCAGGGTGAGAGAGACCCAGTACTTC
CSGYGGVRVRETQYF
>-|TRBV19|-|TRBJ1-1
TGTGCCAGTAGTATCGCCAGGGGAGCGAACACTGAAGCTTTCTTT
CASSIARGANTEAFF
>-|TRBV9|-|TRBJ1-2
TGTGCCAGCAGCGTAGCTGAGCAGGGTAGTGGCTACACCTTC
CASSVAEQGSGYTF
>TRBD1|TRBV6-1|-|TRBJ1-1
TGTGCCAGCAGTGAACAGGGGGCGAACACTGAAGCTTTCTTT
CASSEQGANTEAFF
>TRBD1|TRBV14|-|TRBJ2-7
TGTGCCAGCAGCCAAGATTACAGGGGCGAGCAGTACTTC
CASSQDYRGEQYF
>TRBD1|TRBV2|-|TRBJ1-2
TGTGCCAGCAGGGACAGGAGCTATGGCTACACCTTC
CASRDRSYGYTF
>-|TRBV4-1|-|TRBJ2-7
TGCGCCAGCAGCCCGGCGGGGCGGGGAGAGCAGTACTTC
CASSPAGRGEQYF
>-|TRBV19|-|TRBJ2-6
TGTGCCAGTACTGGAGGGACGGCAGTGAACGTCCTGACTTTC
CASTGGTAVNVLTF
>TRBD1|TRBV6-4|-|TRBJ2-1
TGTGCCAGCAGTGACGAGGGACAGGGGTACAATGAGCAGTTCTTC
CASSDEGQGYNEQFF
>TRBD1|TRBV5-1|few|TRBJ2-2
TGCGCCAGCAGCGAATCCGGGACAGGGATCACCGGGGAGCTGTTTTTT
CASSESGTGITGELFF
>-|TRBV10-3|-|TRBJ2-7
TGTGCCATCAGACAGCCTTCCTACGAGCAGTACTTC
CAIRQPSYEQYF
>-|TRBV5-1|-|TRBJ2-3
TGCGCCAGCAGCAGGGCCCCTCCCACAGATACGCAGTATTTT
CASSRAPPTDTQYF
>-|TRBV7-3|-|TRBJ1-1
TGTGCCAGCAGCTTAAACACTGGAGGGAGTACTGAAGCTTTCTTT
CASSLNTGGSTEAFF
>-|TRBV29-1|few|TRBJ1-1
TGCAGCGTTGGAGGGACACCCGAAGCTTTCTTT
CSVGGTPEAFF
>TRBD1|TRBV11-1|-|TRBJ2-7
TGTGCCAGCAGCTTAGAGGTGAGGACAGGGGGACGCGAGGAACCGTACTTC
CASSLEVRTGGREEPYF
>-|TRBV21-1|-|TRBJ1-1
TGTGCCAGCAGCAAACCAGGGGGGAAGAACACTGAAGCTTTCTTT
CASSKPGGKNTEAFF
>-|TRBV5-6|-|TRBJ2-1
TGTGCCAGCAGCTTAGATGGACAATCGTTCTTC
CASSLDGQSFF
>TRBD1|TRBV4-1|-|TRBJ1-4
TGCGCCAGCAGCCAAACCGGACAGGTTGCGGATGAAAAACTGTTTTTT
CASSQTGQVADEKLFF
>TRBD1|TRBV10-3|-|TRBJ2-3
TGTGCCATCAGGGGCACAGGGGGCGGTGTGAAGAGCGATACGCAGTATTTT
CAIRGTGGGVKSDTQYF
>TRBD1|TRBV7-2|-|TRBJ1-2
TGTGCCAGCAGCTATGGGACAGGGCGGGTCTACACCTTC
CASSYGTGRVYTF
>-|TRBV14|-|TRBJ2-1
TGTGCCAGCAGCCAAATGGGGCTTGGGTACAATGAGCAGTTCTTC
CASSQMGLGYNEQFF
>-|TRBV7-8|-|TRBJ2-1
TGTGCCGCGGGGAGGATTGAGCAGTTCTTC
CAAGRIEQFF
>-|TRBV30|once|TRBJ2-7
TGTGCCTGGAGTGTACGGGGCTACGAGCAGTACTTC
CAWSVRGYEQYF
>-|TRBV4-3|-|TRBJ2-6
TGCGCCAGCAGCCAAGTAATGGAGGGCCTTGGGGCCAACGTCCTGACTTTC
CASSQVMEGLGANVLTF
>-|TRBV7-3|-|TRBJ1-1
TGTGCCAGCAGCCCATTCCGGGGAGCTGAAGCTTTCTTT
CASSPFRGAEAFF
>-|TRBV7-9|-|TRBJ2-2
TGTGCCAGCAGCCGTGCCCCGACAGGGAACACCGGGGAGCTGTTTTTT
CASSRAPTGNTGELFF
>TRBD1|TRBV5-1|-|TRBJ1-2
TGCGCCAGCAGCTCGGACAGGGAGTACACCTTC
CASSSDREYTF
>TRBD2|TRBV15|-|TRBJ2-1
TGTGCCACCAGCAGAGTAAGGTCGGGACTAGCGGGGAGGGAGCAGTTCTTC
CATSRVRSGLAGREQFF
>-|TRBV6-5|-|TRBJ1-5
TGTGCCAGCAGCAACGACAGGAATCAGCCCCAGCATTTT
CASSNDRNQPQHF
>-|TRBV9|medium-sized|TRBJ2-2
TGTGCCAGCAGCGTAGCCGGGGAGCTGTTTTTT
CASSVAGELFF
>-|TRBV6-8|few|TRBJ1-5
TGTGCCAGCAGTTACCCGGGAAGATGCAATCAGCCCCAGCATTTT
CASSYPGRCNQPQHF